The 9 T cell receptor beta chains presented below share a single source sample, sequenced in a study of a mutant IDH1 vaccine in newly diagnosed glioma. The assay was immunoSEQ multiplex PCR, and TCRdb's table has in-frame clones only and misses some. The data hold around 130,000 clones, with around 77% observed a single time. No antigen has been assigned to these receptors. Time point defined: week 11, during vaccination. The study gave 300 ug of mutant IDH1 20-mer peptide per vaccine dose, with topical imiquimod. The sequencing used PBMCs, collected from a glioma patient whose treatment included an IDH1 peptide vaccine. These receptors were obtained from a man in his forties or fifties with glioma.

The V and J genes are TRBV4-1 and TRBJ1-1; TRBD1 agrees at 8 bases. The V gene's germline CDR1 is MGHRA and CDR2 YSYEKL. The V and J ends lost 0 bases and 3 bases, in that order; junction bases with no gene match: 3. The CDR3 is 15 amino acids. In DNA form, the CDR3 reads TGCGCCAGCAGCCAAGACCACAGGGGGTACACTGAAGCTTTCTTT. As protein: CASSQDHRGYTEAFF.

The rearrangement uses TRBV30 and TRBJ1-5; TRBD1 might be the D (6 bases). This CDR3 comprises 17 residues. The V gene's germline CDR1 is GTSNPN and CDR2 SVGIG (reference sequence). V was pared by 0 bases and J by 6 bases, with 21 bases between. CDR3 sequence (DNA): TGTGCCTGGAGTGTAAGTGGGGGGCTGCTTAGCGTTCAGCCCCAGCATTTT. It encodes CAWSVSGGLLSVQPQHF.

V gene TRBV19 combines with J gene TRBJ2-5; a weak D match, TRBD2 (7 bases). Germline V gene lookup returns CDR1 LNHDA and CDR2 SQIVND (reference sequence). The V end lost 7 bases, the J end lost 5 bases, and 17 bases lay between the germline ends. There are 14 residues in the CDR3. The CDR3 region is CASTRGGVAETQYF. The CDR3 DNA reads as TGTGCCAGTACACGAGGGGGGGTGGCCGAGACCCAGTACTTC.

CDR3 sequence: CASSMAKGAEKLFF. The CDR3 bases are TGTGCCAGTAGTATGGCAAAGGGGGCAGAAAAACTGTTTTTT. This rearrangement joins TRBV19 to TRBJ1-4; TRBD1 agrees at 7 bases. The V gene's germline CDR1 is LNHDA and CDR2 SQIVND (reference sequence). The CDR3 covers 14 residues. V shed 3 bases, J shed 8 bases, and the junction held 6 bases outside the gene matches. Looking up the rest from reference TRBV19 and TRBJ1-4 gives the full variable domain: DGGITQSPKYLFRKEGQNVTLSCEQNLNHDAMYWYRQDPGQGLRLIYYSQIVNDFQKGDIAEGYSVSREKKESFPLTVTSAQKNPTAFYLCASSMAKGAEKLFFGSGTQLSVL.

In its sample, this clone was seen a few times. CDR3 in amino acids: CASSMGLAGQETQYF. CDR3 in DNA: TGTGCCAGCAGCATGGGACTAGCGGGCCAAGAGACCCAGTACTTC. This chain uses TRBV5-6 with TRBJ2-5; 12 bases match TRBD2. From germline, CDR1 is SGHDT and CDR2 YYEEEE. V trimming: 4 bases; J trimming: 1 base; junction bases outside the gene matches: 2. The CDR3 is made up of 15 amino acids.

The chain joins TRBV4-3 to TRBJ1-2, with 7 bases lining up with TRBD1. The CDR3 length is 17 residues. Germline lookup yields CDR1 LGHNA and CDR2 YSLEER. With 1 base clipped from V and 6 bases from J, the junction kept 14 bases outside the gene matches. The CDR3 DNA sequence: TGCGCCAGCAGCCAAGGGGACAGCCGTCTTGGTCTAAATGGCTACACCTTC. This sequence encodes CASSQGDSRLGLNGYTF.

The chain employs TRBV7-2 and TRBJ1-1, with no clear D. The germline V and J ends were trimmed by 3 bases and 8 bases, with 7 bases remaining between them. CDR3 size: 11 residues. From germline, CDR1 is SGHTA and CDR2 FQGNSA. The CDR3 loop is CASSFWGEAFF. The DNA for the CDR3 is TGTGCCAGCAGCTTCTGGGGAGAAGCTTTCTTT.

This clone has more than one count but fewer than ten. The rearrangement uses TRBV7-6 and TRBJ1-1; D is uncertain. Germline V gene lookup returns CDR1 SGHVS and CDR2 FNYEAQ. V lost 5 bases to trimming and J lost 4 bases, with 11 bases between them. The CDR3 has 13 residues. DNA for the CDR3: TGTGCCAGCAGCGCCCACGCCGGCACTGAAGCTTTCTTT. Amino acids: CASSAHAGTEAFF.

The rearrangement links TRBV5-1 to TRBJ1-2; D gene ambiguous. The CDR3 sequence is 14 residues long. Trimming took 0 bases from V and 0 from J, leaving 6 bases between them. Germline V gives CDR1 SGHRS, CDR2 YFSETQ. The CDR3 sequence: CASSLDESNYGYTF. CDR3 nucleotide sequence: TGCGCCAGCAGCTTGGATGAGTCTAACTATGGCTACACCTTC.